The 23 T cell receptor beta chains given below trace back to one sample, sequenced in a study of blood T cell repertoires in COVID-19. Libraries were prepared by immunoSEQ multiplex PCR; TCRdb keeps only in-frame clonotypes and omits some of them. The table records 200,000 to 250,000 clones, around 81% of them present only once. The sample comprised PBMCs or T cells enriched from blood (not recorded which). The receptors derive from a man between 25 and 39 years old with acute COVID-19.

CDR3 DNA sequence: TGTGCCAGCAGCCAGACTAGCGGGGGGTTTGAGGAGGGGTTCTTC. Protein product: CASSQTSGGFEEGFF. The rearrangement uses TRBV5-4 and TRBJ2-1, with 13 nucleotides matching TRBD2. CDR3 length equals 15 residues. The germline CDR1 and CDR2 sequences are SGHNT and YYREEE (reference sequence). V gave up 4 bases and J gave up 15 bases; unmatched junction bases: 13.

The V call is TRBV6-5, the J call TRBJ1-1, with TRBD1 matching 7 bases. Germline CDR1 reads MNHEY; CDR2 reads SVGAGI. The CDR3 contains 14 residues. J lost 1 base, V lost 3 bases, and 2 bases had no gene match. CDR3 in DNA: TGTGCCAGCAGTTATACAGGGGAGAACACTGAAGCTTTCTTT. Translating it yields CASSYTGENTEAFF.

The chain joins TRBV10-1 to TRBJ2-6, with TRBD1 matching over 9 bases. V gave up 6 bases and J gave up 1 base; unmatched junction bases: 10. The V gene's germline CDR1 is WNHNN and CDR2 SYGVQD (reference sequence). The CDR3 has 18 residues. As DNA, the CDR3 is TGCGCCAGCAGACCAGTCCCGGGACAGGGTTCTGGGGCCAACGTCCTGACTTTC. This translates into CASRPVPGQGSGANVLTF.

The V gene is TRBV9, the J gene TRBJ1-6; D is unresolved. Germline CDR1 reads SGDLS; CDR2 reads YYNGEE. The CDR3 loop spans 14 amino acids. V was trimmed by 1 base and J by 14 bases, leaving 16 bases between them. CDR3: CASSVNQARQSLHF. The CDR3 nucleotides are TGTGCCAGCAGCGTAAACCAGGCCCGTCAGTCCCTCCACTTT.

The CDR3 sequence: CASSVGVASGGALADTQYF. The CDR3 DNA reads as TGTGCCAGCAGCGTAGGTGTTGCTAGCGGGGGGGCTCTCGCAGATACGCAGTATTTT. The V call is TRBV9, the J call TRBJ2-3; TRBD2 agrees at 12 bases. The germline V gene encodes CDR1 SGDLS and CDR2 YYNGEE. CDR3 length equals 19 residues. The trim removed 0 bases at V and 4 bases at J, leaving 12 bases unmatched.

The chain links TRBV6-5 to TRBJ1-1; D possibly corresponds to TRBD1 (6 bases). CDR3 length: 15 residues. Trimming stripped 2 bases from V and 2 bases from J, with 12 bases between. Germline V gives CDR1 MNHEY, CDR2 SVGAGI. CDR3 residues: CASSYPGTRNTEAFF. For the CDR3, the DNA is TGTGCCAGCAGTTACCCCGGGACACGAAACACTGAAGCTTTCTTT.

J is TRBJ2-7 and V is TRBV10-3; 8 bases match TRBD1. Germline V gene data show CDR1 as ENHRY and CDR2 as SYGVKD. This CDR3 contains 16 residues. The trim removed 3 bases at V and 0 bases at J, leaving 7 bases unmatched. CDR3 nucleotides: TGTGCCATCAGTGAACGGGGACAGGAGTTCTCCTACGAGCAGTACTTC. Translation gives CAISERGQEFSYEQYF.

The chain has TRBV6-5 and TRBJ2-7, with 7 bases aligning to TRBD2. Germline V lookup: CDR1 MNHEY, CDR2 SVGAGI. The CDR3 sequence is 13 residues long. The V and J ends lost 11 bases and 5 bases, in that order; junction bases with no gene match: 12. This CDR3 reads CASSPSGVHEQYF. The CDR3 coding sequence is TGTGCCTCAAGCCCCAGCGGGGTCCACGAGCAGTACTTC.

The CDR3 is CATSGLGGDGRYEQYF. The CDR3 DNA sequence: TGTGCCACCAGTGGTCTAGGGGGAGACGGTCGCTACGAGCAGTACTTC. This chain links TRBV24-1 with TRBJ2-7; possibly TRBD1 for D (6 bases). Germline CDR1 KGHDR, CDR2 SFDVKD. This CDR3 spans 16 amino acids. V gave up 5 bases and J gave up 3 bases, with 19 bases separating them.

The table lists this clone with a count of one. J is TRBJ1-1 and V is TRBV27; TRBD1 aligns across 7 bases. Germline V gene sequence: CDR1 MNHEY, CDR2 SMNVEV (reference sequence). The V and J ends lost 6 bases and 2 bases, in that order; junction bases with no gene match: 6. This CDR3 is built from 14 residues. The CDR3 spells CASSPTGSNTEAFF. CDR3 coding DNA: TGTGCCAGCAGCCCGACAGGGAGTAACACTGAAGCTTTCTTT.

V gene TRBV5-5 combines with J gene TRBJ2-3; D gene unclear. The CDR3 runs 12 residues. Germline CDR1 reads SGHKS; CDR2 reads YYEKEE (reference sequence). V shed 4 bases and J shed 1 base, with 4 bases lying between them. The CDR3 sequence: CASSRGTDTQYF. DNA of the CDR3: TGTGCCAGCAGCCGCGGCACAGATACGCAGTATTTT.

The rearrangement uses TRBV10-3 and TRBJ1-5; TRBD1 might be the D (5 bases). V lost 3 bases and J 11 bases, leaving 17 bases between the germline ends. This CDR3 contains 14 residues. From germline, CDR1 is ENHRY and CDR2 SYGVKD. CDR3: CAISEINRSKAQHF. In DNA, the CDR3 is TGTGCCATCAGTGAAATCAACAGGAGTAAGGCCCAGCATTTT.

The rearrangement links TRBV2 to TRBJ2-1; TRBD2 matches at 9 bases. CDR1 and CDR2 from the germline V gene are SNHLY and FYNNEI. CDR3 length equals 15 residues. The ends lost 3 bases at V and 11 bases at J; junction bases unmatched: 11. The CDR3 DNA reads TGTGCCAGCAGTGAGTCCAGCGGGGGGATAGGGAAGCAGTTCTTC. Its protein product is CASSESSGGIGKQFF.

The chain combines TRBV3-1 (or the pseudogene TRBV3-2) with TRBJ1-2; TRBD1 is a possible D gene (6 bases). V was pared by 0 bases and J by 8 bases, with 16 bases between. The CDR3 covers 15 residues. CDR1 and CDR2 from the germline V gene are LGHDT and YNNKEL (reference sequence). The CDR3: CASSQDNTGREGYTF. CDR3 coding DNA: TGTGCCAGCAGCCAAGATAATACAGGGAGGGAGGGCTACACCTTC.

This chain links TRBV7-6 with TRBJ1-6; D perhaps matches TRBD1 (6 bases). V was clipped by 7 bases and J by 5 bases, with 18 bases between them. There are 16 residues in the CDR3. Germline-derived CDR1 and CDR2 are SGHVS and FNYEAQ. The CDR3 is CASKPNRGGNNSPLHF. The DNA of the CDR3 is TGTGCCAGCAAACCTAATAGGGGGGGCAATAATTCACCCCTCCACTTT.

This clone showed up many times. The CDR3 spells CASSQGTGKAFF. The CDR3 nucleotides read TGTGCCAGCAGCCAAGGGACAGGGAAAGCTTTCTTT. The chain employs TRBV3-1 (or the pseudogene TRBV3-2) and TRBJ1-1; 8 nucleotides match TRBD1. The CDR3 sequence is 12 residues long. The V segment lost 1 base and the J segment 9 bases; nucleotides outside the gene matches: 1. Germline lookup yields CDR1 LGHDT and CDR2 YNNKEL (reference sequence).

This chain links TRBV6-6 with TRBJ2-7; 7 bases align to TRBD2. Germline assignment: CDR1 MNHNY and CDR2 SVGAGI (reference sequence). The CDR3 totals 14 residues. Germline trimming cut 6 bases from V and 1 base from J; bases unmatched to any gene: 6. The CDR3 sequence is CASRPLGGSYEQYF. The DNA of the CDR3 is TGTGCCAGCAGACCTTTGGGGGGGTCCTACGAGCAGTACTTC.

The rearrangement links TRBV4-1 to TRBJ2-3; D perhaps matches TRBD2 (6 bases). In germline, CDR1 is MGHRA, CDR2 YSYEKL. The CDR3 runs to 17 residues. V was pared by 4 bases and J by 6 bases, with 23 bases between. CDR3 protein: CASSRLDGVLARDTQYF. DNA of the CDR3: TGCGCCAGCAGCCGCTTAGATGGGGTACTAGCCCGCGATACGCAGTATTTT.

The chain employs TRBV30 and TRBJ1-2, with a tentative D call TRBD1 (6 bases). The CDR3 is 14 residues long. CDR1 and CDR2 from the germline V gene are GTSNPN and SVGIG (reference sequence). V was shortened by 1 base and J by 8 bases, with 17 bases between the two germline ends. CDR3 protein: CAWSGPVAGEGYTF. Written as DNA, the CDR3 is TGTGCCTGGAGTGGGCCTGTTGCAGGGGAGGGCTACACCTTC.

V and J are TRBV28 and TRBJ1-5; 7 bases align to TRBD1. CDR3 length: 14 residues. Trimming removed 5 bases from V and 9 bases from J; junction bases left unmatched: 10. Germline V CDR1 and CDR2: MDHEN, SYDVKM. The CDR3 reads CASSSRGTLGPQHF. CDR3 sequence (DNA): TGTGCCAGCAGTAGCAGGGGGACCTTGGGGCCCCAGCATTTT.

V usage is TRBV30 and J usage is TRBJ1-4; TRBD1 might be the D (5 bases). This CDR3 contains 11 residues. Trimming removed 8 bases from V and 10 bases from J, with 14 bases in between. Germline V gene data show CDR1 as GTSNPN and CDR2 as SVGIG (reference sequence). CDR3 DNA sequence: TGTGCCGAGAAAATGGGGCGAAAACTGTTTTTT. As protein: CAEKMGRKLFF.

The rearrangement joins TRBV5-6 to TRBJ1-4; 9 positions agree with TRBD1. Germline V gene data show CDR1 as SGHDT and CDR2 as YYEEEE. This CDR3 is built from 15 residues. J lost 6 bases, V lost 4 bases, and 7 bases had no gene match. CDR3 DNA sequence: TGTGCCAGCAGCCAAACAGGGGGCGCGTATGAAAAACTGTTTTTT. Protein product: CASSQTGGAYEKLFF.

This clone was recorded once. V and J are TRBV9 and TRBJ2-5, with 9 bases lining up with TRBD2. The CDR3 runs 17 residues. V shed 3 bases and J 5 bases; nucleotides not matched to a gene: 14. Germline CDR1 reads SGDLS; CDR2 reads YYNGEE. CDR3 sequence: CASSASSAGGRVETQYF. DNA of the CDR3: TGTGCCAGCAGCGCCTCCTCGGCGGGGGGGAGGGTGGAGACCCAGTACTTC.